These 18 T cell receptor beta chains share one sample of origin, sequenced in a study of cytomegalovirus exposure and HLA in healthy donors. The PCR made use of 60 Vbeta and 13 Jbeta primers. TCRdb's copy holds only in-frame clones and misses some; the assay was immunoSEQ multiplex PCR. The sample has 200,000 to 250,000 clones, under 80% seen once. Sequenced sample: PBMCs. The receptor set was obtained from a girl aged 2-10 years in good health and CMV-seronegative.

This clone was counted a few times. DNA of the CDR3: TGTGCCAGCGGTCGATACGACAGGTTGGGAAAACTGTTTTTT. This translates into CASGRYDRLGKLFF. V is TRBV27 and J is TRBJ1-4; D might be TRBD1 (6 bases). Germline V gene data show CDR1 as MNHEY and CDR2 as SMNVEV (reference sequence). This CDR3 is built from 14 residues. V was shortened by 8 bases and J by 10 bases, with 20 bases between the two germline ends.

A single count supports this clone. The rearrangement links TRBV2 to TRBJ2-2; TRBD1 agrees at 7 bases. The ends lost 5 bases at V and 5 bases at J; junction bases unmatched: 2. Germline V lookup: CDR1 SNHLY, CDR2 FYNNEI. This CDR3 has 13 amino acids. CDR3 sequence (DNA): TGTGCCAGCAGTCCACAGGGGACCGGGGAGCTGTTTTTT. Translating gives CASSPQGTGELFF.

The chain uses TRBV14 and TRBJ2-3, with 8 bases lining up with TRBD1. This CDR3 spans 16 amino acids. V lost 1 base, J lost 2 bases, and 5 bases stayed unmatched. CDR1 and CDR2 from the germline V gene are SGHDN and FVKESK. The DNA of the CDR3 is TGTGCCAGCAGCCAAGCGGACAGGGCGAACACAGATACGCAGTATTTT. Its protein product is CASSQADRANTDTQYF.

This chain joins TRBV6-5 and TRBJ1-5; D unresolved. This CDR3 contains 15 residues. Germline V gene sequence: CDR1 MNHEY, CDR2 SVGAGI. V was clipped by 0 bases and J by 1 base, with 7 bases between them. DNA for the CDR3: TGTGCCAGCAGTTACTCGTCGGTGAGCAATCAGCCCCAGCATTTT. It specifies CASSYSSVSNQPQHF.

This chain joins TRBV29-1 and TRBJ2-7; 9 bases fit TRBD1. Trimming at V came to 7 bases and at J to 2 bases, leaving 6 bases not matched to a gene. From germline, CDR1 is SQVTM and CDR2 ANQGSEA. This CDR3 has 13 amino acids. The CDR3 sequence: CSATGQGTYEQYF. As DNA, the CDR3 is TGCAGCGCAACGGGACAGGGAACCTACGAGCAGTACTTC.

This clone was counted once. CDR3: CASSPTSALGNTIYF. CDR3 nucleotides: TGTGCCAGCAGCCCCACATCTGCCCTTGGAAACACCATATATTTT. V and J are TRBV7-9 and TRBJ1-3, with D uncertain. The germline gives CDR1 SEHNR, CDR2 FQNEAQ (reference sequence). This CDR3 has 15 residues. V shed 5 bases and J shed 3 bases, with 14 bases lying between them.

The chain combines TRBV18 with TRBJ2-7, with D perhaps matching TRBD2 (8 bases). Germline-derived CDR1 and CDR2 are KGHSH and LQKENI. With 2 bases removed from V and 2 bases from J, the gap between germline ends came to 16 bases. The CDR3 is 16 amino acids. In DNA form, the CDR3 reads TGTGCCAGCTCACCAATAGCGGGACAGTTTCCCTACGAGCAGTACTTC. Translation: CASSPIAGQFPYEQYF.

The rearrangement uses TRBV6-1 and TRBJ2-7; D may be TRBD2 (5 bases). The CDR3 has 12 residues. CDR1 and CDR2 (germline): MNHNS, SASEGT. The germline V and J ends were trimmed by 8 bases and 0 bases, with 8 bases remaining between them. CDR3 coding DNA: TGTGCCAGCTCCCGGGGCTCCTACGAGCAGTACTTC. Protein product: CASSRGSYEQYF.

This clone was seen only a few times. The V call is TRBV29-1, the J call TRBJ1-4; D not certain. The CDR3 length is 12 residues. V shed 6 bases and J shed 8 bases, with 13 bases lying between them. CDR1 SQVTM and CDR2 ANQGSEA come from the germline V gene. Here the CDR3 reads CSVLVAGEKLFF. The CDR3 DNA sequence: TGCAGCGTCCTTGTCGCGGGGGAAAAACTGTTTTTT.

The V and J genes are TRBV9 and TRBJ2-5; TRBD1 agrees at 11 bases. Germline V gene lookup returns CDR1 SGDLS and CDR2 YYNGEE. The V gene end was trimmed by 4 bases and the J gene end by 3 bases; junction bases not matched to a gene: 8. The CDR3 length is 16 residues. CDR3 sequence (DNA): TGTGCCAGCAGCACCTTCCCGGGACAGGGGGAAGAGACCCAGTACTTC. Residues: CASSTFPGQGEETQYF.

V gene TRBV5-4 combines with J gene TRBJ2-7, with D perhaps TRBD1 (5 bases). The V end lost 0 bases, the J end lost 5 bases, and 9 bases lay between the germline ends. Germline V lookup: CDR1 SGHNT, CDR2 YYREEE (reference sequence). The CDR3 is 13 amino acids. This CDR3 is CASSLDSTDEQYF. The CDR3 nucleotides are TGTGCCAGCAGCTTGGACTCGACAGACGAGCAGTACTTC.

The chain links TRBV19 to TRBJ1-2, with 9 bases aligning to TRBD1. V was pared by 6 bases and J by 3 bases, with 8 bases of the junction left unmatched. This CDR3 region has 15 residues. The germline V gene has CDR1 LNHDA and CDR2 SQIVND (reference sequence). The CDR3 region is CASRRDREAYYGYTF. Written as DNA, the CDR3 is TGTGCCAGTAGGAGGGACAGGGAGGCTTACTATGGCTACACCTTC.

This clone was seen a few times. This rearrangement joins TRBV10-3 to TRBJ2-3; D is perhaps TRBD2 (6 bases). The CDR3 covers 14 residues. Trimming took off 4 bases at V and 2 bases at J, with 10 bases between the two ends. Germline CDR1 reads ENHRY; CDR2 reads SYGVKD. DNA of the CDR3: TGTGCCATCAGTGGACTAGAAGCCACAGATACGCAGTATTTT. Translating gives CAISGLEATDTQYF.

The rearrangement joins TRBV28 to TRBJ2-2; 11 bases align to TRBD2. CDR1 and CDR2 from the germline V gene are MDHEN and SYDVKM. The CDR3 has 16 residues. V lost 7 bases, J lost 6 bases, and 10 bases stayed unmatched. The CDR3 bases are TGTGCCAGCACCGGGACTAGCGGAGGCTGGGCCGGGGAGCTGTTTTTT. This translates into CASTGTSGGWAGELFF. The full variable domain, its missing parts supplied by reference TRBV28 and TRBJ2-2, is DVKVTQSSRYLVKRTGEKVFLECVQDMDHENMFWYRQDPGLGLRLIYFSYDVKMKEKGDIPEGYSVSREKKERFSLILESASTNQTSMYLCASTGTSGGWAGELFFGEGSRLTVL.

The gene calls are TRBV14 and TRBJ1-2, with 11 bases matching TRBD1. The junction had 0 bases not matched to a gene; V was cut back by 0 bases and J by 6 bases. CDR3 length: 14 residues. The germline V gene has CDR1 SGHDN and CDR2 FVKESK. As DNA, the CDR3 is TGTGCCAGCAGCCAAGAGGACAGGGGGCATGGCTACACCTTC. This translates into CASSQEDRGHGYTF.

J is TRBJ2-1 and V is TRBV10-3; the D is unclear. CDR1 and CDR2 from the germline V gene are ENHRY and SYGVKD. V was pared by 8 bases and J by 7 bases, with 6 bases between. This CDR3 spans 10 amino acids. The CDR3 loop is CAIGENEQFF. In DNA, the CDR3 is TGTGCCATCGGAGAGAATGAGCAGTTCTTC.

The chain recombines TRBV7-8 with TRBJ1-4; 7 bases agree with TRBD1. The CDR3 runs to 14 residues. V lost 2 bases to trimming and J lost 8 bases; unmatched junction nucleotides: 5. The germline V gene encodes CDR1 SGHVS and CDR2 FQNEAQ. The DNA for the CDR3 is TGTGCCAGCAGCTTATTGGCAGGGGGAGAAAAACTGTTTTTT. Amino acid sequence: CASSLLAGGEKLFF.

The chain couples TRBV7-3 to TRBJ2-3, with 8 nucleotides matching TRBD1. The V and J ends lost 5 bases and 4 bases, in that order; junction bases with no gene match: 2. The germline CDR1 and CDR2 sequences are SGHTA and FQGTGA. This CDR3 region has 13 residues. The CDR3 protein is CASSPQGADTQYF. The CDR3 DNA reads TGTGCCAGCAGCCCACAGGGGGCAGATACGCAGTATTTT.